Sequencing of this T cell receptor (beta chain) was carried out in a study of tumor-infiltrating lymphocytes in primary liver carcinoma. In the study overall: Enrolled patients were male and female, aged 30 to 69 years.

The germline V gene encodes CDR1 SGHDT and CDR2 YYEEEE. The CDR3 comprises 12 residues, both ends counted. The roughly 18-34 mg bulk tissue piece was not sorted before simultaneous RNA and DNA extraction. The patients had histopathologically diagnosed primary liver carcinoma, and their disease was treated by surgical resection. The template, roughly 510 ng total RNA, yielded TCR beta cDNA made with a constant-region primer. Libraries covering TCR beta were generated through three nested multiplex PCR rounds (using a slightly modified ARM-PCR). Use of TRBV1-TRBV30 forward primers with a C-beta reverse primer characterized the first two PCR rounds, which lasted around 11 cycles each. From the multiplex PCR reads, TCRdb called clonotypes with MiXCR, one entry per CDR3 protein. In the table there are around 99,000 distinct CDR3 sequences, approximately 68% of which are singletons. Note on this clonotype: Since the CDR3 does not end with the conserved phenylalanine or tryptophan, this likely comes from a read error. The limits of the CDR3 on the DNA are not certain, so only TCRdb's listed CDR3 is given.

Sequenced input: tumor-adjacent normal liver tissue. This TCR derives from a man between 40 and 49 years old with primary liver carcinoma and hepatitis B virus infection. This chain uses TRBV5-6 with TRBJ2-7. The CDR3 spells CASSLKPYEQYL.